This paragraph reports one T cell receptor beta chain. Its matching antigen is unknown. This specimen belongs to a study of T cell responses to AZD1222 COVID-19 vaccine. Study-wide results and limits: Regions 160-218 and 743-854 held dominance among vaccine-associated CD4 TCRs, which spanned spike. Increases in Spike-specific TCR breadth and depth were seen after two AZD1222 doses. Females outnumbered males among donors, who were mostly white British; clonal diversity was possibly underestimated. Baseline serology detected seropositivity in only six AZD1222 recipients.

The table came from immunoSEQ multiplex PCR; TCRdb's copy has only in-frame clones and leaves some out. The table includes 120,000 to 150,000 clones, nearly 90% detected once. The sample here was peripheral blood, taken 28 days after the second dose of the MenACWY control vaccine. This TCR derives from an adult who received the MenACWY meningococcal vaccine as a control.

CDR3 nucleotide sequence: TGTGCCAGCAGCGCTCGACTACTTCGGGATGAGCAGTTCTTC. This codes for CASSARLLRDEQFF. The V call is TRBV9, the J call TRBJ2-1; tentatively, D is TRBD2 (5 bases). The V and J ends lost 3 bases and 8 bases respectively, with 15 bases between them. The CDR3 totals 14 residues. Germline V gene lookup returns CDR1 SGDLS and CDR2 YYNGEE. Full variable domain (rest looked up from reference TRBV9 and TRBJ2-1): DSGVTQTPKHLITATGQRVTLRCSPRSGDLSVYWYQQSLDQGLQFLIQYYNGEERAKGNILERFSAQQFPDLHSELNLSSLELGDSALYFCASSARLLRDEQFFGPGTRLTVL.